This T cell receptor (beta chain) comes out of a study of naive and memory T cell subsets. An equimolar mix of two oligonucleotides served as the beta constant-region primer for TRBC1 and TRBC2. Via MiXCR, TCRdb re-called the UMI-ligation and nested PCR reads, giving one row per CDR3 protein. The sample lists tens of thousands of distinct CDR3 sequences; 13% were seen once. CDR1 and CDR2 (germline): WNHNN, SYGVQD (reference sequence). The trim removed 5 bases at V and 7 bases at J, leaving 5 bases unmatched. The CDR3 totals 14 residues. This clonotype turned up a few times. Its matching antigen is unknown. Study outcomes and limitations: Gini index rose across naive, CM, EM and EMRA in CD4 and CD8. Clonotypes here are unpaired alpha or beta chain sequences. Between naive and memory subsets, TCR abundance power law exponents differed.

After CD4 positive bead selection, the CD4-negative fraction gave CD8 T cells. The material sequenced was effector memory CD4+ T cells from blood. Specified subset: effector memory, CD45RA- CD27-. The V call is TRBV10-1, the J call TRBJ1-2; 12 bases agree with TRBD1. The origin of this receptor is a human donor in good health. The CDR3 DNA follows: TGCGCCAGCAGTCCGGGACAGGGGGCGGCTGGCTACACCTTC. Residues: CASSPGQGAAGYTF.